This TCR beta chain was recorded in a study of blood T cell repertoires in COVID-19 (dated by TCRdb to about 2020). For context, the study as a whole: The collaborator samples originated in the United States, Italy and Spain and spanned the acute and convalescent phases of COVID-19. A freely available public database, intended as a resource for researchers studying the immune response to SARS-CoV-2, is where the repertoires were released. The prospective study material was composed of cDNA or gDNA derived from T cells, B-cell-depleted T cells, or PBMCs. Sample metadata almost always included a de-identified subject ID, COVID-19 status, age in years and sex. The samples were drawn from the first 160 participants of the ongoing ImmuneRACE study and from under 1,500 subjects provided by 6 global collaborators. Where available, HLA class I and class II types were obtained from metadata supplied by the sample provider rather than from assay-based typing. Subjects who had been exposed to COVID-19, were actively infected with it, or had recovered from it provided the deeply sampled blood TCRbeta repertoires that made up the dataset.

Overall study outcomes, separate from this receptor: How much clinical and demographic metadata was included differed by source and by participant, and the metadata was provided uncurated.

The immunoSEQ Assay, a bias-controlled multiplex PCR, was used to amplify TCRbeta CDR3 regions from genomic DNA. Per the authors' processing: The number of nucleated cells in each sample was estimated from the amplification of reference gene primers within the assay. Sequence reads were collapsed and filtered to measure the absolute abundance of every unique TCRbeta CDR3 rearrangement. Productive Simpson clonality was computed per sample as the square root of Simpson's diversity index over productive rearrangements. TCRdb carries this immuneACCESS record with in-frame sequences only. Its versions omit some clonotypes, under half of them owing to an unresolved V gene in the studies checked, with the rest unexplained. D and trimming were read from the DNA, whereas the V and J calls and clone size are those reported in that table. This sample gives 650,000 to 800,000 clones in total; 75% to 90% of them show up just once. The ten largest clonotypes hold 0.2% to 0.3% of the sample.

The CDR3 goes from the cysteine to the phenylalanine over 12 residues. Only the CDR3 portion is preserved as DNA: 36 bases, with reading frame beginning at the first base. V is pared back by 1 base and J by 7 bases, with 5 bases lying between the germline termini. CDR1 and CDR2 were assigned from the germline V gene (reference sequence) as LNHDA and SQIVND. To note about this clone: Its antigen is unknown. Base quality data are lacking; no much larger clone is found one base away. The identical CDR3 is also encoded by other nucleotide sequences in the sample.

Collaborating institutions collected whole blood in K2EDTA tubes following their own protocols. For TCRbeta analysis, collaborator samples were shipped as frozen whole blood, as isolated PBMCs, or as DNA extracted from either sample type. The chain is assembled from TRBV19 and TRBJ2-1; the D gene assignment is ambiguous. Sample: peripheral blood. The receptor was derived from a woman aged 18-35 years with acute or convalescent COVID-19. This receptor carries the CDR3 CASSIGGNEQFF. DNA sequence: TGTGCCAGTAGTATAGGAGGTAATGAGCAGTTCTTC.